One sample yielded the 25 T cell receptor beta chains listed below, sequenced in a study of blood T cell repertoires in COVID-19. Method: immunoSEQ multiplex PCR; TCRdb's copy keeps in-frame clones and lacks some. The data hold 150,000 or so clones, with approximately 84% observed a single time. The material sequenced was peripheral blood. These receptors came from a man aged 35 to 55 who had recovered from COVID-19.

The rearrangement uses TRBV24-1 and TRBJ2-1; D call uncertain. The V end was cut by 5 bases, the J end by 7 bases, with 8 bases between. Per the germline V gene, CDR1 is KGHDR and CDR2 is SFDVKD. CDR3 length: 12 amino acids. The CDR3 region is CATSGELNEQFF. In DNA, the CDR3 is TGTGCCACCAGTGGCGAATTAAATGAGCAGTTCTTC.

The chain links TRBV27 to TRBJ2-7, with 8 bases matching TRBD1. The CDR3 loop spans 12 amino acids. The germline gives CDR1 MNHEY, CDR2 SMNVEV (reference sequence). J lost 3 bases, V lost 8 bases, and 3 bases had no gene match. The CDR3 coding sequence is TGTGCCAGCGGACAGGGAGGCTACGAGCAGTACTTC. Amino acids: CASGQGGYEQYF.

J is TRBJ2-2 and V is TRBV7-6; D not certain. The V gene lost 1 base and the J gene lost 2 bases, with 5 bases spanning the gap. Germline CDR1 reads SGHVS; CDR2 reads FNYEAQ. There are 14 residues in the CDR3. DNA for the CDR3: TGTGCCAGCAGCTTAGAAGCCAACACCGGGGAGCTGTTTTTT. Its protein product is CASSLEANTGELFF.

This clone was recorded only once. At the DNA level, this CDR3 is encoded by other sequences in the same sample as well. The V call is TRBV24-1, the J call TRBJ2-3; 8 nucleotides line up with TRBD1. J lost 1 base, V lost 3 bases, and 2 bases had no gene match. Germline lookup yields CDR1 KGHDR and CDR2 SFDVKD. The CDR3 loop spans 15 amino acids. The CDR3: CATSDPGQGTDTQYF. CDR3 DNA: TGTGCCACCAGTGATCCGGGACAGGGCACAGATACGCAGTATTTT.

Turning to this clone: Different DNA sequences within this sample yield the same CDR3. CDR3 nucleotide sequence: TGTGCCAGCAGTTACGGGACAGGGGGCCCGCAAGAGACCCAGTACTTC. Amino acid sequence: CASSYGTGGPQETQYF. The J gene is TRBJ2-5, the V gene TRBV6-6; 12 bases fit TRBD1. V was clipped by 2 bases and J by 2 bases; unmatched bases: 3. Germline values: CDR1 MNHNY, CDR2 SVGAGI (reference sequence). The CDR3 spans 16 residues.

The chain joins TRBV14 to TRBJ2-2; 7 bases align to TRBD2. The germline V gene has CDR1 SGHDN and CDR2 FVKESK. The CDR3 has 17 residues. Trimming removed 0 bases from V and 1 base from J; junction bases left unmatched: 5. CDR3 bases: TGTGCCAGCAGCCAAGAACGAGGCGGGGGGAACACCGGGGAGCTGTTTTTT. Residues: CASSQERGGGNTGELFF.

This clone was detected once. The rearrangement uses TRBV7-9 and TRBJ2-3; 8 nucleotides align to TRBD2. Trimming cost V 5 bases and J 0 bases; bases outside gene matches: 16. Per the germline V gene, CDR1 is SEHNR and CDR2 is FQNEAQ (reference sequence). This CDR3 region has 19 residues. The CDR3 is CASSPSGGKLADSTDTQYF. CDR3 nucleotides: TGTGCCAGCAGCCCCTCGGGCGGAAAACTAGCGGATAGCACAGATACGCAGTATTTT.

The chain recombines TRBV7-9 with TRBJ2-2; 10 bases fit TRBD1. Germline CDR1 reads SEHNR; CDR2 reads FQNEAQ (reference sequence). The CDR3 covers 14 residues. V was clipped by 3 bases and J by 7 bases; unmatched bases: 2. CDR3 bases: TGTGCCAGCAGCTTGACAGGGGGCGTCGGGGAGCTGTTTTTT. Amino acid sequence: CASSLTGGVGELFF.

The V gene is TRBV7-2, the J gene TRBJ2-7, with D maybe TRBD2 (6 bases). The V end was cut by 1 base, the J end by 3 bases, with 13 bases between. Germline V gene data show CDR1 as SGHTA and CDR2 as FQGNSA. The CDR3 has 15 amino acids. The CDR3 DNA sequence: TGTGCCAGCAGCTTAGAAGCGGGCTCTCTCTACGAGCAGTACTTC. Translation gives CASSLEAGSLYEQYF.

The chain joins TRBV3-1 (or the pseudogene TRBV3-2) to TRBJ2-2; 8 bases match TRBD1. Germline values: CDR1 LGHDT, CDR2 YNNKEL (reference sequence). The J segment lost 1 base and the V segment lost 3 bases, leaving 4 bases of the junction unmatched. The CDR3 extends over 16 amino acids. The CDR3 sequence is CASSQPGTGNTGELFF. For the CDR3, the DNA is TGTGCCAGCAGCCAGCCTGGGACAGGGAACACCGGGGAGCTGTTTTTT.

The CDR3 loop reads CASSPGTGRTDTQYF. The CDR3 coding sequence is TGTGCCAGCAGTCCCGGGACAGGGCGCACAGATACGCAGTATTTT. This chain uses TRBV27 with TRBJ2-3; 9 bases map to TRBD1. The CDR3 is made up of 15 amino acids. V shed 5 bases and J 1 base; nucleotides not matched to a gene: 4. CDR1 is MNHEY and CDR2 is SMNVEV in the germline V gene (reference sequence).

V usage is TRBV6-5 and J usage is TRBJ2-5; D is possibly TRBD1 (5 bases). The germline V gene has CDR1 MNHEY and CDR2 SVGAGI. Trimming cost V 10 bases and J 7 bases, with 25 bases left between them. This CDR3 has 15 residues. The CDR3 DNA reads TGTGCCACACTTTCCCAGGGCGGTTCGTCCGGGACCCAGTACTTC. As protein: CATLSQGGSSGTQYF.

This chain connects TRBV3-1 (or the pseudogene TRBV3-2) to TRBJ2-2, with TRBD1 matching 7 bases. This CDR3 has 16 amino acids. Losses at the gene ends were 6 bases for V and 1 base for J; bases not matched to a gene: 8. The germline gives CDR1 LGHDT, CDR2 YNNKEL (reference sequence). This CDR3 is CASSAKQGRNTGELFF. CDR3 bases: TGTGCCAGCAGTGCCAAACAGGGGAGGAACACCGGGGAGCTGTTTTTT.

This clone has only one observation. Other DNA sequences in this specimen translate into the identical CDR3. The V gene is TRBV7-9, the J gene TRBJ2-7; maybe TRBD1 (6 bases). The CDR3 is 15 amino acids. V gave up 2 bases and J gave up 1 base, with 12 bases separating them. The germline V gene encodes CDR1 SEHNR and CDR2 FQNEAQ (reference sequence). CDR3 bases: TGTGCCAGCAGCTTAATCGACAGGCTATCCTACGAGCAGTACTTC. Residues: CASSLIDRLSYEQYF.

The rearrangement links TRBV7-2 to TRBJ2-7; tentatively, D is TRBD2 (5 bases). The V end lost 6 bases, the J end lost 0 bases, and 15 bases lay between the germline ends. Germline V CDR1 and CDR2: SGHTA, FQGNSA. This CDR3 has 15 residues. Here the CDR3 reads CASSHERFFSYEQYF. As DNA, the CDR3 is TGTGCCAGCAGTCATGAGCGGTTTTTCTCCTACGAGCAGTACTTC.

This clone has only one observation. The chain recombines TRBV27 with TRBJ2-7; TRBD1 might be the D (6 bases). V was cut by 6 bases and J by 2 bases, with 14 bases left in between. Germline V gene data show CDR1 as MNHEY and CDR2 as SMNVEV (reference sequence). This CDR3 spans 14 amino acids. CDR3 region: CASRDRQDPYEQYF. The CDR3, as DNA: TGTGCCAGCAGGGATCGACAGGATCCCTACGAGCAGTACTTC.

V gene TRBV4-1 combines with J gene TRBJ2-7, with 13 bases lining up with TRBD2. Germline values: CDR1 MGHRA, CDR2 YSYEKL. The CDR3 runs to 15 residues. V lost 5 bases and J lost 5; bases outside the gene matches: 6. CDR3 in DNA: TGCGCCAGCAGCGAAGGACTAGCGGGAGAGGACGAGCAGTACTTC. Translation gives CASSEGLAGEDEQYF.

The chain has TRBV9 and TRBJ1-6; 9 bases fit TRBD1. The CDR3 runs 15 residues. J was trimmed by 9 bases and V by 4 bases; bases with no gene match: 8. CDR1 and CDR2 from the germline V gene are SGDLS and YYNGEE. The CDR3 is CASSYGTGTASPLHF. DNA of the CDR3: TGTGCCAGCAGCTACGGGACAGGGACGGCTTCACCCCTCCACTTT.

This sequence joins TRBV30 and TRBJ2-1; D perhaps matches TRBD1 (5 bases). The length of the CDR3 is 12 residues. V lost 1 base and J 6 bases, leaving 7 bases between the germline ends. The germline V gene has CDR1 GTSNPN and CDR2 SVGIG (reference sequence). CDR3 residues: CAWSAGINEQFF. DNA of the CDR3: TGTGCCTGGAGTGCAGGGATCAATGAGCAGTTCTTC.

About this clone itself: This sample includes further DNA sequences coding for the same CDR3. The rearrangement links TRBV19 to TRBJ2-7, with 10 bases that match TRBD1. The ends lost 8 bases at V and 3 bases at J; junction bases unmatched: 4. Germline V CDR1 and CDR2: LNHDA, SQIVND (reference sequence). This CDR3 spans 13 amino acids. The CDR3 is CASRRTGGYEQYF. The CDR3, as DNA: TGTGCCAGTCGTCGGACAGGGGGCTACGAGCAGTACTTC.

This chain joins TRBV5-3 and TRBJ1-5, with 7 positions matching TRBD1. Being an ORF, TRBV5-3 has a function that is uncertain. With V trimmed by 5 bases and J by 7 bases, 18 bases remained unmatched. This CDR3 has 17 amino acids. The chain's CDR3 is CARRPTRQGGRGQPQHF. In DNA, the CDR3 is TGTGCCAGAAGACCTACCCGACAGGGCGGGAGGGGGCAGCCCCAGCATTTT.

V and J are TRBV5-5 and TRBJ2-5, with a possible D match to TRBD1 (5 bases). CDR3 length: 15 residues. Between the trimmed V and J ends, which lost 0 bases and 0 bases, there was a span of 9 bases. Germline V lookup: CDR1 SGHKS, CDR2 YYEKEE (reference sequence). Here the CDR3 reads CASSLVPGHQETQYF. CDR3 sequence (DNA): TGTGCCAGCAGCTTGGTTCCAGGGCACCAAGAGACCCAGTACTTC.

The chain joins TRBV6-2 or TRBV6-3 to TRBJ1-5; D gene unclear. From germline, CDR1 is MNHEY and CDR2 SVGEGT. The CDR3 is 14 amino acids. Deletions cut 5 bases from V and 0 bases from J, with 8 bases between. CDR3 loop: CASSPTLSNQPQHF. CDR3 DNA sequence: TGTGCCAGCAGTCCGACACTTAGCAATCAGCCCCAGCATTTT.

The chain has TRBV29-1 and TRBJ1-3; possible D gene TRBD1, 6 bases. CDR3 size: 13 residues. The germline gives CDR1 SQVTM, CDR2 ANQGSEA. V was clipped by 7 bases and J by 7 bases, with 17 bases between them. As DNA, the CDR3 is TGCAGCGCCAAGATGGGGGGGCGGAACACCATATATTTT. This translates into CSAKMGGRNTIYF. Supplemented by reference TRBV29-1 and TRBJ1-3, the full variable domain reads SAVISQKPSRDICQRGTSLTIQCQVDSQVTMMFWYRQQPGQSLTLIATANQGSEATYESGFVIDKFPISRPNLTFSTLTVSNMSPEDSSIYLCSAKMGGRNTIYFGEGSWLTVV.

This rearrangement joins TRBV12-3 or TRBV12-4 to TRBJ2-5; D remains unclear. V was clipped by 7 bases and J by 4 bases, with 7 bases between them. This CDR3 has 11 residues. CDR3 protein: CASTLLETQYF. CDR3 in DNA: TGTGCCAGCACCCTCTTAGAGACCCAGTACTTC.